The 15 T cell receptor beta chains listed next were all sequenced from one sample in a study of beta chain features in type 1 diabetes (dated by TCRdb to 2017 to 2018). Library generation was performed with the immunoSEQ multiplex PCR assay. The entire amount of isolated RNA was reverse transcribed using the High Capacity cDNA Reverse Transcription Kit, so the sequenced TCRB transcripts were expressed ones. As stored in TCRdb, this immuneACCESS dataset retains in-frame rearrangements with V and J assigned. A fraction of the clones does not appear; measured against another copy, unresolved V genes explain less than half of the discrepancy, and the remainder lacks a known reason. The sample table lists 900,000 or so clones, roughly 16% of them with a count of one. The ten largest clonotypes hold 0.02% to 0.025% of the sample. Sequenced input: naive CD4+ T cells from blood. This specimen's cell subset or site label, per the study, means: true naive CD4+ T cells. Receptor source: a woman between 18 and 29 years old in good health.

The chain joins TRBV5-1 to TRBJ2-7, with TRBD2 identical over 8 bases. This CDR3 is 16 amino acids long. Unmatched junction bases numbered 12, after V lost 2 bases and J lost 5 bases. Per the germline V gene, CDR1 is SGHRS and CDR2 is YFSETQ. CDR3: CASSFDSGLGSNEQYF. Written as DNA, the CDR3 is TGCGCCAGCAGCTTCGACTCGGGACTAGGATCCAACGAGCAGTACTTC.

As to this clone: The same CDR3 also results from other DNA sequences found in this sample. The chain uses TRBV7-2 and TRBJ2-7; 12 positions match TRBD2. The CDR3 consists of 15 residues. Germline assignment: CDR1 SGHTA and CDR2 FQGNSA. The junction had 2 bases not matched to a gene; V was cut back by 3 bases and J by 2 bases. DNA of the CDR3: TGTGCCAGCAGCTTGACTAGCGGGGGTGCCTACGAGCAGTACTTC. This gives the protein CASSLTSGGAYEQYF. Filled out from reference TRBV7-2 and TRBJ2-7, the complete variable domain reads GAGVSQSPSNKVTEKGKDVELRCDPISGHTALYWYRQSLGQGLEFLIYFQGNSAPDKSGLPSDRFSAERTGGSVSTLTIQRTQQEDSAVYLCASSLTSGGAYEQYFGPGTRLTVT.

This sequence joins TRBV11-2 and TRBJ2-2, with D possibly matching TRBD1 (5 bases). CDR1 is SGHAT, CDR2 FQNNGV, per germline. Trimming removed 1 base from V and 2 bases from J, with 11 bases in between. CDR3 length: 16 amino acids. The CDR3 reads CASSLAAGPNTGELFF. CDR3 nucleotides: TGTGCCAGCAGCTTAGCCGCAGGGCCAAACACCGGGGAGCTGTTTTTT.

In this sample, this clone turned up a few times. The chain combines TRBV28 with TRBJ1-1; no clear D gene. Germline CDR1 MDHEN, CDR2 SYDVKM. V was cut by 8 bases and J by 0 bases, with 13 bases left in between. CDR3 length equals 14 residues. The CDR3 DNA is TGTGCCAGCGAAAGAGAGTACATGAACACTGAAGCTTTCTTT. Translating gives CASEREYMNTEAFF.

This clone was counted a few times. The chain has TRBV7-3 and TRBJ2-7; no definite D call. Between the trimmed V and J ends, which lost 5 bases and 7 bases, there was a span of 15 bases. The CDR3 has 13 amino acids. Germline-derived CDR1 and CDR2 are SGHTA and FQGTGA. This CDR3 reads CASSRGSGGEQYF. The CDR3 DNA is TGTGCCAGCAGCCGAGGAAGTGGTGGTGAGCAGTACTTC.

This clone was observed a handful of times. The rearrangement links TRBV19 to TRBJ1-1; 7 bases fit TRBD1. The CDR3 spans 13 residues. The V gene end was trimmed by 6 bases and the J gene end by 5 bases; junction bases not matched to a gene: 6. Germline V gene data show CDR1 as LNHDA and CDR2 as SQIVND (reference sequence). As DNA, the CDR3 is TGTGCCAGTAGCCACAGGGGAAAAACTGAAGCTTTCTTT. As protein: CASSHRGKTEAFF.

The chain carries TRBV7-2 and TRBJ2-2; 7 bases agree with TRBD2. Germline V CDR1 and CDR2: SGHTA, FQGNSA. The CDR3 is 17 residues long. The trim removed 7 bases at V and 1 base at J, leaving 12 bases unmatched. CDR3 coding DNA: TGTGCCAGCACCTTCCACCCCGGGAGGTTGAACACCGGGGAGCTGTTTTTT. Its translation: CASTFHPGRLNTGELFF.

This clone was seen a handful of times. The chain combines TRBV7-9 with TRBJ1-4, with 12 bases identical to TRBD1. This CDR3 spans 15 amino acids. V shed 4 bases and J 7 bases; nucleotides not matched to a gene: 4. Germline CDR1 and CDR2: SEHNR and FQNEAQ (reference sequence). The CDR3 loop is CASSWGQGAGEKLFF. In DNA, the CDR3 is TGTGCCAGCAGCTGGGGACAGGGGGCAGGTGAAAAACTGTTTTTT.

This chain links TRBV10-1 with TRBJ2-1, with D possibly being TRBD1 or TRBD2 (5 bases each). Between the trimmed V and J ends, which lost 4 bases and 7 bases, there was a span of 11 bases. Germline V gene sequence: CDR1 WNHNN, CDR2 SYGVQD (reference sequence). This CDR3 is 13 amino acids long. The CDR3 is CASSAGLFNEQFF. CDR3 nucleotide sequence: TGCGCCAGCAGTGCGGGGCTTTTTAATGAGCAGTTCTTC.

This clone was detected a few times. The chain uses TRBV10-3 and TRBJ1-5; D possibly corresponds to TRBD1 (6 bases). In germline, CDR1 is ENHRY, CDR2 SYGVKD. Trimming cost V 4 bases and J 7 bases, with 14 bases left between them. There are 14 residues in the CDR3. For the CDR3, the DNA is TGTGCCATCAGTGGTACAGGGTCTAGCCAGCCCCAGCATTTT. It codes for CAISGTGSSQPQHF.

The chain links TRBV6-6 to TRBJ1-5; D is uncertain. The CDR3 is made up of 15 amino acids. V gave up 8 bases and J gave up 2 bases, with 16 bases separating them. Per the germline V gene, CDR1 is MNHNY and CDR2 is SVGAGI (reference sequence). In nucleotides, the CDR3 is TGTGCCAGCGCCCCGATCAGGACCCGCAATCAGCCCCAGCATTTT. Protein: CASAPIRTRNQPQHF.

The V and J genes are TRBV11-3 and TRBJ2-2; D is perhaps TRBD1 (7 bases). The germline CDR1 and CDR2 sequences are SGHNT and YENEEA. V dropped 5 bases and J dropped 5 bases, with 18 bases sitting between them. This CDR3 comprises 16 residues. This CDR3 reads CASSPGGGAGTGELFF. In nucleotides, the CDR3 is TGTGCCAGCAGCCCAGGAGGGGGCGCCGGGACCGGGGAGCTGTTTTTT.

The chain links TRBV2 to TRBJ2-7, with D perhaps TRBD2 (5 bases). The CDR3 loop spans 13 amino acids. Looked up from germline, CDR1 is SNHLY and CDR2 is FYNNEI. V was cut by 5 bases and J by 0 bases, with 8 bases left in between. The CDR3 DNA reads TGTGCCAGCAGTCGGGGTATCTCCTACGAGCAGTACTTC. Translated, it gives CASSRGISYEQYF.

This clone has a handful of counts. V and J are TRBV18 and TRBJ2-3; D call uncertain. Trimming removed 8 bases from V and 0 bases from J, with 12 bases in between. Germline V gene data show CDR1 as KGHSH and CDR2 as LQKENI. This CDR3 is 14 amino acids long. The CDR3 nucleotides are TGTGCCAGCGCACGAGGCACTAGCACAGATACGCAGTATTTT. Translation gives CASARGTSTDTQYF.

This clone was counted between two and nine times. The gene calls are TRBV5-1 and TRBJ2-1; 8 nucleotides line up with TRBD2. Germline CDR1 is SGHRS and CDR2 is YFSETQ. V shed 4 bases and J 6 bases; nucleotides not matched to a gene: 12. This CDR3 is built from 16 residues. CDR3 sequence reads: CASSQSPLAGTNEQFF. DNA for the CDR3: TGCGCCAGCAGCCAATCCCCCCTAGCGGGTACCAATGAGCAGTTCTTC.